What follows is one T cell receptor (beta chain) and its context. This record comes from a study of blood T cell repertoires in COVID-19. The overall study: The United States, Italy and Spain were the sources of the acute and convalescent COVID-19 samples. The cDNA or gDNA used as material had been derived from T cells, B-cell-depleted T cells, or PBMCs.

CDR1 is SQVTM and CDR2 is ANQGSEA in the germline V gene. This CDR3 contains 13 residues. V lost 6 bases, J lost 5 bases, and 7 bases stayed unmatched. As handled by the study authors: Reference gene primer amplification yielded estimated nucleated cell counts. Sequenced by immunoSEQ multiplex PCR; TCRdb stores in-frame clones only, minus some. V and J calls and clone size are as listed in that table; D and trimming were resolved from the DNA. Of approximately 300,000 clones in the sample, around 88% were seen once. The J gene is TRBJ1-1, the V gene TRBV29-1; 9 bases are shared with TRBD1. The sequenced sample consisted of peripheral blood. The source is a man aged 35-49 years with acute or convalescent COVID-19. CDR3: CSVAGQGRTEAFF. As DNA, the CDR3 is TGCAGCGTCGCAGGACAGGGGAGGACTGAAGCTTTCTTT.